Each of the 10 T cell receptor beta chains below was sequenced from the same sample in a study of Ad26.COV2.S vaccination and SARS-CoV-2 variants. Libraries were prepared by immunoSEQ multiplex PCR; TCRdb keeps only in-frame clonotypes and omits some of them. Among 300,000 to 400,000 clones listed, approximately 80% were seen once. This sample's treatment: 19 received Ad26.COV2.S at low or high dose, single or two shots; 5 received placebo; per-sample allocation not given. Collection of samples fell on day 63 after the first vaccine or placebo injection. The sample was peripheral blood, taken in a trial of Ad26.COV2.S vaccine versus placebo. All receptors derive from a person aged 18-65 years who received the Ad26.COV2.S COVID-19 vaccine or a placebo.

The J gene is TRBJ1-1, the V gene TRBV28; TRBD1 is a possible D gene (5 bases). Trimming left V 5 bases short and J 4 bases short, with 14 bases between. The CDR3 has 14 amino acids. The germline gives CDR1 MDHEN, CDR2 SYDVKM. CDR3 sequence (DNA): TGTGCCAGCAGTACGGGGGGGAGCGGCACTGAAGCTTTCTTT. It yields the protein CASSTGGSGTEAFF.

The V call is TRBV20-1, the J call TRBJ1-5; maybe TRBD1 (5 bases). CDR1 DFQATT and CDR2 SNEGSKA come from the germline V gene (reference sequence). CDR3 length: 11 residues. V lost 5 bases and J lost 11, with 13 bases in between. The CDR3 sequence is CSALGPLAQHF. The CDR3 coding sequence is TGCAGTGCTTTGGGACCGCTTGCCCAGCATTTT.

This clone turned up a few times. The rearrangement joins TRBV28 to TRBJ2-1, with 9 bases identical to TRBD2. Germline-derived CDR1 and CDR2 are MDHEN and SYDVKM. V lost 6 bases and J lost 3; bases outside the gene matches: 18. The CDR3 runs to 19 residues. CDR3 nucleotide sequence: TGTGCCAGCAGCCCTCTGGGGGCCAGCGGGGGGCAAGACTACAATGAGCAGTTCTTC. Protein product: CASSPLGASGGQDYNEQFF.

The rearrangement uses TRBV4-1 and TRBJ1-1, with D uncertain. Germline assignment: CDR1 MGHRA and CDR2 YSYEKL. Trimming took off 0 bases at V and 11 bases at J, with 16 bases between the two ends. The CDR3 runs 14 residues. The CDR3 sequence is CASSQETRWASAFF. In DNA, the CDR3 is TGCGCCAGCAGCCAAGAGACCAGATGGGCCTCGGCTTTCTTT.

The chain carries TRBV6-5 and TRBJ2-6; unclear D gene. This CDR3 comprises 15 residues. V lost 5 bases and J 2 bases, leaving 10 bases between the germline ends. The germline CDR1 and CDR2 sequences are MNHEY and SVGAGI. The CDR3 bases are TGTGCCAGCAGTCCCTCGCTGCCTGGGGCCAACGTCCTGACTTTC. This encodes CASSPSLPGANVLTF.

This clone was seen a handful of times. The chain has TRBV6-4 and TRBJ2-6, with 9 bases identical to TRBD1. CDR1 and CDR2 (germline): MRHNA, SNTAGT. The CDR3 loop spans 16 amino acids. V was pared by 5 bases and J by 2 bases, with 4 bases of the junction left unmatched. The CDR3 region has the DNA TGTGCCAGCAGTCAAACAGGGGGCGCTGGGGCCAACGTCCTGACTTTC. It specifies CASSQTGGAGANVLTF.

This chain joins TRBV7-8 and TRBJ2-3, with 7 nucleotides matching TRBD1. The germline gives CDR1 SGHVS, CDR2 FQNEAQ. CDR3 length: 15 amino acids. The trim removed 2 bases at V and 5 bases at J, leaving 7 bases unmatched. The CDR3 DNA is TGTGCCAGCAGCTTACCCGGGACAGTGGGAGATACGCAGTATTTT. Protein: CASSLPGTVGDTQYF. The full variable domain, with the rest looked up from reference TRBV7-8 and TRBJ2-3, is GAGVSQSPRYKVAKRGQDVALRCDPISGHVSLFWYQQALGQGPEFLTYFQNEAQLDKSGLPSDRFFAERPEGSVSTLKIQRTQQEDSAVYLCASSLPGTVGDTQYFGPGTRLTVL.

V usage is TRBV19 and J usage is TRBJ2-4; D is undetermined. This CDR3 has 16 residues. Germline V gives CDR1 LNHDA, CDR2 SQIVND (reference sequence). The V gene lost 4 bases and the J gene lost 0 bases, with 13 bases spanning the gap. CDR3 bases: TGTGCCAGTAGTACCCCTCAGGCCCTAGCCAAAAACATTCAGTACTTC. Its protein is CASSTPQALAKNIQYF.

The V and J genes are TRBV10-3 and TRBJ1-1; D not certain. Between the trimmed V and J ends, which lost 7 bases and 1 base, there was a span of 10 bases. The germline V gene has CDR1 ENHRY and CDR2 SYGVKD. This CDR3 comprises 13 residues. The CDR3 DNA follows: TGTGCCATCAATCTACAGAGGAACACTGAAGCTTTCTTT. The encoded protein is CAINLQRNTEAFF.

Turning to this clone: The same CDR3 also results from other DNA sequences found in this sample. CDR3 DNA sequence: TGTGCCAGCAGTTTAGGGCAGGGCAGTCAGCCCCAGCATTTT. Amino acids: CASSLGQGSQPQHF. The J gene is TRBJ1-5, the V gene TRBV28; tentative D call: TRBD1 (5 bases). CDR1 MDHEN and CDR2 SYDVKM come from the germline V gene. Trimming stripped 2 bases from V and 6 bases from J, with 11 bases between. The CDR3 runs to 14 residues.